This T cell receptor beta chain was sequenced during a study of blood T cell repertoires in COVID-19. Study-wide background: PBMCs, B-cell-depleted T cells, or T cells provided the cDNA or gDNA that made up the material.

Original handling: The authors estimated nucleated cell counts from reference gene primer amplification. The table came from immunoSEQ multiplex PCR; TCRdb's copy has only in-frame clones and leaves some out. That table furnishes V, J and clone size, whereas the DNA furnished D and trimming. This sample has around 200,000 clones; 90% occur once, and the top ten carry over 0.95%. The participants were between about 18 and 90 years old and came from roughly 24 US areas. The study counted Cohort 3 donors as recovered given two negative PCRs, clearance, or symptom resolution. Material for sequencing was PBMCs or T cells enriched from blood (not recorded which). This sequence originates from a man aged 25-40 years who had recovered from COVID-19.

The CDR3: CASSPRTGGNTEAFF. CDR3 DNA: TGTGCCAGCAGCCCCCGGACAGGGGGAAACACTGAAGCTTTCTTT. V usage is TRBV7-6 and J usage is TRBJ1-1; 10 nucleotides align to TRBD1. Germline V gene sequence: CDR1 SGHVS, CDR2 FNYEAQ. V shed 5 bases, J shed 2 bases, and the junction held 5 bases outside the gene matches. This CDR3 spans 15 amino acids. Full variable domain (missing parts from reference TRBV7-6 and TRBJ1-1): GAGVSQSPRYKVTKRGQDVALRCDPISGHVSLYWYRQALGQGPEFLTYFNYEAQQDKSGLPNDRFSAERPEGSISTLTIQRTEQRDSAMYRCASSPRTGGNTEAFFGQGTRLTVV.